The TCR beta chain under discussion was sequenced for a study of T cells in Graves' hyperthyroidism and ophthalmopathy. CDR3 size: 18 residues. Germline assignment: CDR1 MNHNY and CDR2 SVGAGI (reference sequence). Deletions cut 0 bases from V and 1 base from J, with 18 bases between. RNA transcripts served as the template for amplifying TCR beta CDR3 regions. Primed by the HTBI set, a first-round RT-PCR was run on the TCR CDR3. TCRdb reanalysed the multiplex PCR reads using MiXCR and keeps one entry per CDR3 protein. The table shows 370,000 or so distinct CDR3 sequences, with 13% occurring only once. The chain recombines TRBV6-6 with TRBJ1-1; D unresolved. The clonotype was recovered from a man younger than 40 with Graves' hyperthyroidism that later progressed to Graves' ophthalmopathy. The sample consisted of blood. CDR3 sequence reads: CASSYSEGAPIQNTEAFF. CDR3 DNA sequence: TGTGCCAGCAGTTACTCGGAGGGAGCGCCCATCCAGAACACTGAAGCTTTCTTT.